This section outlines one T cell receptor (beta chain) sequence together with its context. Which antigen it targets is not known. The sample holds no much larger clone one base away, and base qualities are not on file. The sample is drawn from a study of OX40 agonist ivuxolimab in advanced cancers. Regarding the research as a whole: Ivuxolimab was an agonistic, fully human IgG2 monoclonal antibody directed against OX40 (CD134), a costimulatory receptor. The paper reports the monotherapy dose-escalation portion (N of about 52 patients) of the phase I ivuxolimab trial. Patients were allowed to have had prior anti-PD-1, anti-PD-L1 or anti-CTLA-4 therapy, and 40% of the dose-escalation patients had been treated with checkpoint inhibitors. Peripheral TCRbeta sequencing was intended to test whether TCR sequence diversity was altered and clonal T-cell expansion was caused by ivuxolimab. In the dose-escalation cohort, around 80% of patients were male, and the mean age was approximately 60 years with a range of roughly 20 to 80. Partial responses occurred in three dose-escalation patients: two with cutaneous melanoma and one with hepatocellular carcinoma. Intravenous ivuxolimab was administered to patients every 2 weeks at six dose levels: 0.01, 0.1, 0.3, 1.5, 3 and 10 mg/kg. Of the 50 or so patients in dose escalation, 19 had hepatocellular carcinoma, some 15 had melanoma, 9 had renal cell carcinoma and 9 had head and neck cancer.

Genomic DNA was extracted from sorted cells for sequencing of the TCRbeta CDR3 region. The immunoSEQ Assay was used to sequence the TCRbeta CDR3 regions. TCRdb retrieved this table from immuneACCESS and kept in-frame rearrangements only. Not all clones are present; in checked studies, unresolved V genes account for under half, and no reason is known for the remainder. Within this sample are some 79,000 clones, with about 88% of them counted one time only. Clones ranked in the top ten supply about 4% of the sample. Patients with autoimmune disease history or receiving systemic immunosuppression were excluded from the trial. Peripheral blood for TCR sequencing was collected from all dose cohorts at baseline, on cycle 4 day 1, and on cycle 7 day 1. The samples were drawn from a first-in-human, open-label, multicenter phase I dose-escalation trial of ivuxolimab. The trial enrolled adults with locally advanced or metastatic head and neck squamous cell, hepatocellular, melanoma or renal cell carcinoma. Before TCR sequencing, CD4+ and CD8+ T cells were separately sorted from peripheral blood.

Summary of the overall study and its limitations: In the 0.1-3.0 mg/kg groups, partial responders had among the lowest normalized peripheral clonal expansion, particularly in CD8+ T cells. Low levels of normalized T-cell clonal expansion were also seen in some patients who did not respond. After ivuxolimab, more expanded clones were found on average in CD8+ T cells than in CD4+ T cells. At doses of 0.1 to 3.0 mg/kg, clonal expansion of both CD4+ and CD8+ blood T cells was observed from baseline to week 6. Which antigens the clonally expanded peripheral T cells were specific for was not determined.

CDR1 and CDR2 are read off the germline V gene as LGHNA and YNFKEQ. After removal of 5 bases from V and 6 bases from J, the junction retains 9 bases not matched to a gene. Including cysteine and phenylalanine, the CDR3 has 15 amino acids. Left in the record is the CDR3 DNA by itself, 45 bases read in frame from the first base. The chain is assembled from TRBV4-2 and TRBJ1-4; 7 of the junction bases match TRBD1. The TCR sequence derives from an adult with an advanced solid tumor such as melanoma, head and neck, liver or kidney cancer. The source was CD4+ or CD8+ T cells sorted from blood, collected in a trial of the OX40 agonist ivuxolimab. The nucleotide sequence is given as TGTGCCAGCAGCAGCAACAGGGGTATTGATGAAAAACTGTTTTTT. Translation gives CASSSNRGIDEKLFF.